This entry is about one TCR beta chain. Antigen: not known. The germline gene is not matched at one end of the junction; a read error may be the cause. The data belong to a study of cytomegalovirus exposure and HLA in healthy donors. Findings of the study overall: Accurate prediction of HLA-A and HLA-B alleles (for most subjects) was reportedly achieved from TCR beta sequences. Later analysis found that TCR beta chains associated with HLA were more clonally expanded than other, equally common chains. With DRB1 most and HLA-C fewest, TCR association rates differed between HLA loci in a later analysis.

PCR primers comprised 60 Vbeta and 13 Jbeta primers. Assay used: immunoSEQ multiplex PCR; TCRdb lists only in-frame clones, some missing. The sample consists of roughly 150,000 clones, about three quarters of them appearing once. Germline assignment: CDR1 SSHAT and CDR2 FNYEAQ (reference sequence). This CDR3 has 14 residues. This TCR was sampled from a man aged 30-40 years in good health and CMV-seropositive. The rearrangement joins TRBV7-7 to TRBJ2-1; TRBD2 matches at 7 bases. Sample: PBMCs. The CDR3 loop is CASSLLIGGSEQFF. The CDR3 DNA is TGTGCTAGCAGCTTATTGATCGGGGGGTCTGAGCAGTTCTTC.